This T cell receptor beta chain was captured by sequencing in a study of T cells in localized non-small cell lung cancer. This clone was picked up a small number of times. An end of the junction differs from the germline gene, which may be a read error. The CDR3 runs 15 residues. Germline loops: CDR1 LGHNT, CDR2 FRNRAP. TCRdb's copy holds only in-frame clones and misses some; the assay was immunoSEQ multiplex PCR. The sample has around 45,000 clones, around 83% seen once. Material: PBMCs, obtained before any cancer treatment. The chain combines TRBV12-5 with TRBJ2-7; TRBD2 matches at 7 bases. This TCR came from a man aged 35 to 69 with stage II lung adenocarcinoma. The CDR3 nucleotides read TGTGCTAGTGTTTTGTCCGGGACTAAGTTTAGGGAGCAGTACTTC. Protein: CASVLSGTKFREQYF.